What follows are 29 T cell receptor beta chains derived from one specimen sequenced in a study of T cell repertoires in cytomegalovirus infection. TCRdb re-called the reads through MiXCR, storing one row per CDR3 protein. Of 600,000 to 800,000 distinct CDR3 sequences listed, approximately 24% are singletons. Sequenced material: CD8+ T cells from PBMCs. These receptors were collected from a human donor in good health (CMV status not recorded). Some clones in this sample may be carry-over from other donors' samples.

There are a few counts of this clonotype. The chain uses TRBV29-1 and TRBJ1-2; the D gene is possibly TRBD1 (5 bases). Trimming removed 7 bases at V and 6 bases at J, with 12 bases between. The CDR3 is 11 amino acids. Germline CDR1 SQVTM, CDR2 ANQGSEA. For the CDR3, the DNA is TGCAGCGCACCGAGGGGTCATGGCTACACCTTC. Amino acids: CSAPRGHGYTF.

The chain couples TRBV5-6 to TRBJ2-3; TRBD2 might be the D (7 bases). The germline V and J ends were trimmed by 4 bases and 2 bases, with 17 bases remaining between them. The CDR3 spans 16 residues. Germline loops: CDR1 SGHDT, CDR2 YYEEEE. The CDR3 protein is CASSAGGREYTDTQYF. CDR3 nucleotides: TGTGCCAGCAGCGCCGGGGGGCGGGAGTACACAGATACGCAGTATTTT. Supplemented by reference TRBV5-6 and TRBJ2-3, the full variable domain reads DAGVTQSPTHLIKTRGQQVTLRCSPKSGHDTVSWYQQALGQGPQFIFQYYEEEERQRGNFPDRFSGHQFPNYSSELNVNALLLGDSALYLCASSAGGREYTDTQYFGPGTRLTVL.

The J gene is TRBJ2-1, the V gene TRBV10-3; TRBD2 matches 7 bases. Germline trimming cut 4 bases from V and 6 bases from J; bases unmatched to any gene: 3. In germline, CDR1 is ENHRY, CDR2 SYGVKD. There are 13 residues in the CDR3. The chain's CDR3 is CAISVGGVNEQFF. CDR3 sequence (DNA): TGTGCCATCAGTGTGGGGGGGGTCAATGAGCAGTTCTTC.

This clonotype was observed many times. J is TRBJ1-2 and V is TRBV7-9, with D possibly being TRBD1 (6 bases). The CDR3 is made up of 17 amino acids. From germline, CDR1 is SEHNR and CDR2 FQNEAQ (reference sequence). Trimming took off 4 bases at V and 4 bases at J, with 22 bases between the two ends. CDR3 residues: CASSSGQMFFGGYGYTF. The CDR3 region has the DNA TGTGCCAGCAGCTCCGGACAGATGTTTTTCGGTGGCTATGGCTACACCTTC.

The chain combines TRBV2 with TRBJ1-2; D is uncertain. The CDR3 extends over 14 amino acids. Germline V gene lookup returns CDR1 SNHLY and CDR2 FYNNEI. V was clipped by 9 bases and J by 0 bases, with 14 bases between them. CDR3 region: CARVRMETNYGYTF. The CDR3 nucleotides read TGTGCCAGAGTCCGAATGGAAACTAACTATGGCTACACCTTC.

This clonotype occurred many times. V gene TRBV28 combines with J gene TRBJ1-2; D is ambiguous. The V end was cut by 6 bases, the J end by 0 bases, with 8 bases between. This CDR3 spans 13 amino acids. Germline V gene lookup returns CDR1 MDHEN and CDR2 SYDVKM. The DNA for the CDR3 is TGTGCCAGCAGCACAGTTACTAACTATGGCTACACCTTC. Translated: CASSTVTNYGYTF.

This clonotype was seen a few times. A much larger clone is a single base away; this may be a read error. The rearrangement joins TRBV12-3 or TRBV12-4 to TRBJ1-1; 7 nucleotides match TRBD1. V lost 6 bases and J lost 4; bases outside the gene matches: 2. This CDR3 spans 12 amino acids. The CDR3 here is CASSNRGTEAFF. Written as DNA, the CDR3 is TGTGCCAGCAGCAACAGGGGCACTGAAGCTTTCTTT.

The sample holds a few counts of this clonotype. J is TRBJ2-7 and V is TRBV7-6; D unclear. Looked up from germline, CDR1 is SGHVS and CDR2 is FNYEAQ. Trimming took 1 base from V and 3 from J, leaving 13 bases between them. This CDR3 contains 15 residues. The CDR3 nucleotides read TGTGCCAGCAGCTTAGGGATGGGATCGAGCTACGAGCAGTACTTC. It yields the protein CASSLGMGSSYEQYF.

This clonotype was observed a few times. The chain recombines TRBV28 with TRBJ1-4, with 9 bases fitting TRBD1. V lost 1 base and J lost 8; bases outside the gene matches: 8. The CDR3 has 16 residues. CDR1 and CDR2 (germline): MDHEN, SYDVKM. Written as DNA, the CDR3 is TGTGCCAGCAGTTTATTTCTGGGACAGGGTCGAGAAAAACTGTTTTTT. Its translation is CASSLFLGQGREKLFF.

The table lists this clonotype with many counts. The chain joins TRBV7-6 to TRBJ2-1; TRBD2 matches at 7 bases. CDR1 is SGHVS, CDR2 FNYEAQ, per germline. The CDR3 loop spans 15 amino acids. V was clipped by 1 base and J by 6 bases; unmatched bases: 6. The CDR3 loop is CASSLGWGGGNEQFF. CDR3 bases: TGTGCCAGCAGCTTAGGATGGGGCGGGGGCAATGAGCAGTTCTTC.

V and J are TRBV28 and TRBJ2-1; maybe TRBD1 (7 bases). Trimming pared 6 bases from V and 7 bases from J, leaving 16 bases between. CDR1 and CDR2 from the germline V gene are MDHEN and SYDVKM. This CDR3 region has 14 residues. CDR3 DNA sequence: TGTGCCAGCAGGAGGGCAGGGGGGTTGAATGAGCAGTTCTTC. Protein: CASRRAGGLNEQFF.

In this sample, this clonotype turned up many times. This sequence joins TRBV2 and TRBJ2-3, with D hard to call. Germline loops: CDR1 SNHLY, CDR2 FYNNEI. The CDR3 has 14 residues. Deletions cut 0 bases from V and 2 bases from J, with 6 bases between. This chain's CDR3 is CASSEASNTDTQYF. In DNA, the CDR3 is TGTGCCAGCAGTGAAGCCTCCAACACAGATACGCAGTATTTT.

This clonotype turned up a few times. V is TRBV7-4 and J is TRBJ1-6, with 8 nucleotides matching TRBD1. Germline V gives CDR1 SGHVT, CDR2 SQSDAQ. The CDR3 has 14 residues. J was trimmed by 8 bases and V by 5 bases; bases with no gene match: 5. The CDR3 loop is CASSRTGLDSPLHF. The CDR3 DNA reads TGTGCCAGCAGCCGGACAGGGTTGGATTCACCCCTCCACTTT.

In its sample, this clonotype was seen a few times. The CDR3 DNA reads as TGTGCCAGCAGGCCTACTAGCGGGGGGGACAATGAGCAGTTCTTC. This encodes CASRPTSGGDNEQFF. The chain combines TRBV7-9 with TRBJ2-1; TRBD2 matches 13 bases. The CDR3 consists of 15 residues. After removal of 6 bases from V and 5 bases from J, the junction contained 4 bases not matched to a gene. In germline, CDR1 is SEHNR, CDR2 FQNEAQ (reference sequence).

V usage is TRBV20-1 and J usage is TRBJ2-5; 12 nucleotides agree with TRBD2. This CDR3 contains 16 residues. The J segment lost 0 bases and the V segment lost 4 bases, leaving 6 bases of the junction unmatched. Germline loops: CDR1 DFQATT, CDR2 SNEGSKA (reference sequence). The CDR3, as DNA: TGCAGTGCTAAAAGACTAGCGGGGGCGTACCAAGAGACCCAGTACTTC. Its translation: CSAKRLAGAYQETQYF.

The chain links TRBV28 to TRBJ2-3; D is unresolved. Germline values: CDR1 MDHEN, CDR2 SYDVKM. The ends were cut back, 5 bases at V and 2 bases at J, with 11 bases in the middle. The CDR3 sequence is 14 residues long. CDR3 protein: CASSLSSFTDTQYF. The DNA for the CDR3 is TGTGCCAGCAGTCTATCCTCTTTCACAGATACGCAGTATTTT.

This clonotype was found many times. This chain uses TRBV7-2 with TRBJ2-2, with no clear D. V gave up 4 bases and J gave up 1 base, with 13 bases separating them. This CDR3 region has 16 residues. The germline V gene has CDR1 SGHTA and CDR2 FQGNSA. For the CDR3, the DNA is TGTGCCAGCAGCTCCCGGATGGCTCGGAACACCGGGGAGCTGTTTTTT. Translating it yields CASSSRMARNTGELFF.

A few counts support this clonotype. The chain combines TRBV6-6 with TRBJ1-5; D gene ambiguous. With 7 bases removed from V and 4 bases from J, the gap between germline ends came to 14 bases. The V gene's germline CDR1 is MNHNY and CDR2 SVGAGI (reference sequence). This CDR3 is built from 14 residues. The CDR3 region has the DNA TGTGCCAGCACGGGATCCCCTGCTAATCAGCCCCAGCATTTT. This translates into CASTGSPANQPQHF.

This clonotype occurred a few times. The chain has TRBV6-2 or TRBV6-3 and TRBJ2-7; D is possibly TRBD1 (5 bases). Germline V gene data show CDR1 as MNHEY and CDR2 as SVGEGT. The CDR3 loop spans 16 amino acids. Trimming shortened V by 5 bases and J by 2 bases, and 19 bases separated the two germline ends. The DNA for the CDR3 is TGTGCCAGCAGTACCCCGGCAGGGTCAGTCCCCTACGAGCAGTACGTC. It specifies CASSTPAGSVPYEQYV.

This clonotype was recorded at least ten times. The chain is built from TRBV29-1 and TRBJ1-5, with D uncertain. CDR1 is SQVTM and CDR2 is ANQGSEA in the germline V gene. CDR3 size: 13 residues. The V and J ends lost 3 bases and 4 bases respectively, with 10 bases between them. CDR3 sequence (DNA): TGCAGCGTTGAGGTCGGTGGAAATCAGCCCCAGCATTTT. Protein: CSVEVGGNQPQHF.

The CDR3: CASSPGLAGATDTQYF. CDR3 DNA sequence: TGTGCCAGCAGCCCGGGACTAGCGGGGGCCACGGATACGCAGTATTTT. The genes are TRBV7-2 and TRBJ2-3; 14 bases line up with TRBD2. CDR3 length equals 16 residues. Trimming removed 5 bases from V and 6 bases from J; junction bases left unmatched: 7. Germline values: CDR1 SGHTA, CDR2 FQGNSA.

This clonotype was detected ten times or more. The chain recombines TRBV7-4 with TRBJ2-2, with D uncertain. From germline, CDR1 is SGHVT and CDR2 SQSDAQ. CDR3 size: 16 residues. V lost 7 bases and J lost 2, with 17 bases in between. In DNA form, the CDR3 reads TGTGCCAGCACTAACGCCGGGCACGTCAACACCGGGGAGCTGTTTTTT. This translates into CASTNAGHVNTGELFF. Based on the CDR3 plus reference TRBV7-4 and TRBJ2-2, the full variable domain is GAGVSQSPRYKVAKRGRDVALRCDSISGHVTLYWYRQTLGQGSEVLTYSQSDAQRDKSGRPSGRFSAERPERSVSTLKIQRTEQGDSAVYLCASTNAGHVNTGELFFGEGSRLTVL.

The chain employs TRBV6-2 or TRBV6-3 and TRBJ2-1; D may match TRBD1 or TRBD2 (5 bases each). CDR3 length equals 16 residues. The germline CDR1 and CDR2 sequences are MNHEY and SVGEGT. Trimming pared 4 bases from V and 8 bases from J, leaving 21 bases between. In nucleotides, the CDR3 is TGTGCCAGCAGTTGGTCCTCAGGGAGAGGTGGGGATGAGCAGTTCTTC. It translates to CASSWSSGRGGDEQFF.

This clonotype has a count of ten or more. This sequence joins TRBV6-2 or TRBV6-3 and TRBJ2-2; 8 positions match TRBD1. The length of the CDR3 is 16 residues. Unmatched junction bases numbered 9, after V lost 5 bases and J lost 4 bases. Looked up from germline, CDR1 is MNHEY and CDR2 is SVGEGT. CDR3 in DNA: TGTGCCAGCAGTCCTTCGACAGGGGCCAGCACCGGGGAGCTGTTTTTT. This gives the protein CASSPSTGASTGELFF.

V usage is TRBV4-2 and J usage is TRBJ2-5; TRBD2 matches 9 bases. The CDR3 has 16 residues. After removal of 2 bases from V and 2 bases from J, the junction contained 6 bases not matched to a gene. The germline CDR1 and CDR2 sequences are LGHNA and YNFKEQ. The CDR3 is CASSQSLAGTQETQYF. The DNA for the CDR3 is TGTGCCAGCAGCCAAAGTCTAGCGGGGACACAAGAGACCCAGTACTTC.

The chain is built from TRBV7-8 and TRBJ2-1; possibly TRBD1 or TRBD2 for D (5 bases each). The CDR3 consists of 14 residues. The V gene lost 3 bases and the J gene lost 6 bases, with 12 bases spanning the gap. CDR1 is SGHVS and CDR2 is FQNEAQ in the germline V gene. CDR3 protein: CASSLGPRFNEQFF. In nucleotides, the CDR3 is TGTGCCAGCAGCTTGGGACCGCGGTTCAATGAGCAGTTCTTC.

The rearrangement links TRBV29-1 to TRBJ2-2; maybe TRBD2 (6 bases). In germline, CDR1 is SQVTM, CDR2 ANQGSEA. With 5 bases removed from V and 6 bases from J, the gap between germline ends came to 10 bases. This CDR3 has 12 amino acids. The CDR3 reads CSVLGGSGELFF. The CDR3 nucleotides read TGCAGCGTTCTTGGAGGGTCCGGGGAGCTGTTTTTT.

This clonotype was observed at least ten times. The chain joins TRBV4-2 to TRBJ2-2; D possibly corresponds to TRBD1 (5 bases). Trimming cost V 2 bases and J 1 base, with 8 bases left between them. Germline-derived CDR1 and CDR2 are LGHNA and YNFKEQ. The CDR3 totals 15 residues. This chain's CDR3 is CASSQTTGNTGELFF. The CDR3 DNA reads as TGTGCCAGCAGCCAAACTACAGGGAACACCGGGGAGCTGTTTTTT.

The genes are TRBV6-2 or TRBV6-3 and TRBJ1-2; D remains ambiguous. Germline values: CDR1 MNHEY, CDR2 SVGEGT. The CDR3 has 14 residues. V was trimmed by 0 bases and J by 6 bases, leaving 11 bases between them. CDR3 loop: CASSYSSPGNGYTF. The CDR3 nucleotides are TGTGCCAGCAGTTACTCTAGCCCCGGTAATGGCTACACCTTC.